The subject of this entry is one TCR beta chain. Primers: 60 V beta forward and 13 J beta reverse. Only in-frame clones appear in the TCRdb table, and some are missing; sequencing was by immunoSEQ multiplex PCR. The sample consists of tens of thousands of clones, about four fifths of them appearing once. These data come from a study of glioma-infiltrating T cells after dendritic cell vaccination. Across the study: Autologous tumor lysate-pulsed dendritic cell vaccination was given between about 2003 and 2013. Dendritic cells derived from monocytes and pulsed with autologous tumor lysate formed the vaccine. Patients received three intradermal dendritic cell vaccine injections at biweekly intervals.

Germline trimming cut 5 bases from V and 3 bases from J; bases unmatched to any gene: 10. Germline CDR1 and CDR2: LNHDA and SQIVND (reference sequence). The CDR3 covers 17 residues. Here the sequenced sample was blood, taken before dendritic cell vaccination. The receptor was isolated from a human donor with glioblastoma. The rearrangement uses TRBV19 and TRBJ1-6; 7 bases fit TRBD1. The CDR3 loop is CASSPRDSEFYNSPLHF. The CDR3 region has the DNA TGTGCCAGTAGTCCCAGGGACAGTGAATTCTATAATTCACCCCTCCACTTT.